The entry below gives a single TCR beta chain sequence along with its context. Its matching antigen is unknown. The authors isolated at least 6.5 million PBMCs per sample. The data derive from a study of blood T cells in healthy people across ages. Study-wide findings and caveats: PBMCs left unsorted prevented a conclusive naive versus antigen-experienced comparison. Diversity figures based on one million T cells were deemed too low.

Primed by a sample-barcoded 5' primer and a J-beta primer mix, a second PCR proceeded for about 6 to 11 cycles. TCRdb reprocessed the 5' RACE reads via MiXCR and lists one record per CDR3 protein. The sample has 1.5 million or so distinct CDR3 sequences, about 42% seen once. Per germline, CDR1 LNHNV and CDR2 YYDKDF (reference sequence). Trimming left V 6 bases short and J 2 bases short, with 16 bases between. The CDR3 has 15 amino acids. The chain couples TRBV15 to TRBJ1-2; TRBD1 might be the D (6 bases). The sample consisted of blood. The sequence was collected from a woman between 18 and 29 years old in good health. CDR3 region: CATRPGGAINYGYTF. CDR3 DNA: TGTGCCACCAGACCCGGGGGGGCTATAAACTATGGCTACACCTTC.